This T cell receptor (beta chain) was sequenced during a study of blood T cell repertoires in COVID-19. Of note for this clone: Other DNA sequences within the sample encode an identical CDR3.

Some clones are missing from TCRdb's copy, which holds only in-frame ones; the method was immunoSEQ multiplex PCR. The sample has 400,000 to 450,000 clones, about 87% seen once. This clonotype originated in a man between 18 and 29 years old with COVID-19, enrolled during active disease. Sequenced input: peripheral blood.

The CDR3 spells CASSGQNNSPLHF. The CDR3 DNA reads as TGTGCCAGCAGTGGTCAGAATAATTCACCCCTCCACTTT. This chain uses TRBV2 with TRBJ1-6, with unresolved D. V gave up 4 bases and J gave up 5 bases, with 6 bases separating them. This CDR3 spans 13 amino acids. Looked up from germline, CDR1 is SNHLY and CDR2 is FYNNEI. The whole variable domain, filled in from reference TRBV2 and TRBJ1-6, reads EPEVTQTPSHQVTQMGQEVILRCVPISNHLYFYWYRQILGQKVEFLVSFYNNEISEKSEIFDDQFSVERPDGSNFTLKIRSTKLEDSAMYFCASSGQNNSPLHFGNGTRLTVT.